This entry lists 28 T cell receptor beta chains sequenced from one sample in a study of blood T cell repertoires in COVID-19. Sequenced by immunoSEQ multiplex PCR; TCRdb stores in-frame clones only, minus some. The sample records about 180,000 clones, around 88% being singletons. Sequencing input: peripheral blood. Receptors originate from a woman in her twenties or thirties with acute or convalescent COVID-19.

This chain joins TRBV29-1 and TRBJ1-4; D is unresolved. Germline V gene lookup returns CDR1 SQVTM and CDR2 ANQGSEA. The CDR3 loop spans 14 amino acids. V lost 5 bases and J lost 0, with 10 bases in between. The CDR3 is CSVMAVTTNEKLFF. Here the CDR3 DNA reads TGCAGCGTTATGGCTGTAACAACTAATGAAAAACTGTTTTTT.

Written as DNA, the CDR3 is TGTGCCAGCAGTTTTGGGACAGGGAGGTACGAGCAGTACTTC. It translates to CASSFGTGRYEQYF. This chain joins TRBV6-5 and TRBJ2-7; 9 bases fit TRBD1. Germline V gives CDR1 MNHEY, CDR2 SVGAGI. V gave up 4 bases and J gave up 4 bases; unmatched junction bases: 5. CDR3 size: 14 residues.

V gene TRBV2 combines with J gene TRBJ2-7; tentative D call: TRBD1 (6 bases). V lost 5 bases, J lost 0 bases, and 14 bases lay in between. The CDR3 totals 15 residues. Germline CDR1 reads SNHLY; CDR2 reads FYNNEI. This chain's CDR3 is CASSWDTVSSYEQYF. CDR3 nucleotides: TGTGCCAGCAGTTGGGACACCGTAAGCTCCTACGAGCAGTACTTC.

The chain recombines TRBV7-9 with TRBJ1-1; TRBD1 agrees at 7 bases. After removal of 9 bases from V and 4 bases from J, the junction contained 2 bases not matched to a gene. Germline V CDR1 and CDR2: SEHNR, FQNEAQ (reference sequence). This CDR3 has 11 residues. DNA of the CDR3: TGTGCCAGTCAGGGGGGCACTGAAGCTTTCTTT. Translation gives CASQGGTEAFF.

V is TRBV12-3 or TRBV12-4 and J is TRBJ2-2, with a tentative D call TRBD1 (6 bases). The CDR3 spans 12 residues. CDR3 residues: CAGARDTGELFF. The CDR3 coding sequence is TGTGCGGGGGCTAGGGACACCGGGGAGCTGTTTTTT.

V and J are TRBV5-4 and TRBJ1-1; D is perhaps TRBD1 (6 bases). Germline assignment: CDR1 SGHNT and CDR2 YYREEE (reference sequence). This CDR3 is 14 amino acids long. V was trimmed by 4 bases and J by 3 bases, leaving 13 bases between them. As DNA, the CDR3 is TGTGCCAGCAGCCTACAGGGACCTTACACTGAAGCTTTCTTT. Translated: CASSLQGPYTEAFF.

The CDR3 here is CASSMPGPHTEAFF. CDR3 bases: TGTGCCAGCAGCATGCCTGGGCCTCACACTGAAGCTTTCTTT. The J gene is TRBJ1-1, the V gene TRBV28; no firm D call. The CDR3 is 14 amino acids. CDR1 is MDHEN and CDR2 is SYDVKM in the germline V gene. V was cut by 6 bases and J by 3 bases, with 14 bases left in between. Complete variable domain (other parts from reference TRBV28 and TRBJ1-1): DVKVTQSSRYLVKRTGEKVFLECVQDMDHENMFWYRQDPGLGLRLIYFSYDVKMKEKGDIPEGYSVSREKKERFSLILESASTNQTSMYLCASSMPGPHTEAFFGQGTRLTVV.

V gene TRBV5-5 combines with J gene TRBJ1-1; possibly TRBD1 for D (5 bases). CDR3 length equals 14 residues. The ends were cut back, 2 bases at V and 6 bases at J, with 14 bases in the middle. Germline V gene lookup returns CDR1 SGHKS and CDR2 YYEKEE (reference sequence). CDR3 sequence reads: CASSFIFAGAEAFF. The CDR3 nucleotides read TGTGCCAGCAGCTTCATTTTTGCGGGGGCTGAAGCTTTCTTT. Looking up the rest from reference TRBV5-5 and TRBJ1-1 gives the full variable domain: DAGVTQSPTHLIKTRGQQVTLRCSPISGHKSVSWYQQVLGQGPQFIFQYYEKEERGRGNFPDRFSARQFPNYSSELNVNALLLGDSALYLCASSFIFAGAEAFFGQGTRLTVV.

This chain joins TRBV11-2 and TRBJ2-3; 8 bases match TRBD1. V shed 3 bases, J shed 5 bases, and the junction held 4 bases outside the gene matches. The CDR3 spans 14 residues. Germline lookup yields CDR1 SGHAT and CDR2 FQNNGV. Here the CDR3 reads CASSFGQGGDTQYF. The CDR3 DNA reads TGTGCCAGCAGCTTCGGACAGGGTGGAGATACGCAGTATTTT.

This chain connects TRBV24-1 to TRBJ2-7; D possibly corresponds to TRBD1 (5 bases). The CDR3 sequence is 14 residues long. Germline V CDR1 and CDR2: KGHDR, SFDVKD. Trimming stripped 5 bases from V and 2 bases from J, with 12 bases between. This chain's CDR3 is CATSAGQIPYEQYF. Written as DNA, the CDR3 is TGTGCCACCAGTGCCGGACAAATCCCCTACGAGCAGTACTTC.

The chain joins TRBV21-1 to TRBJ2-1; TRBD2, the table's D call, lacks a check against the DNA. TRBV21-1 is listed as a pseudogene. The CDR3 contains 19 residues. The CDR3 nucleotides are TGTGCCAGCAGGAAAAGGGATGAGGGAGGGCCAGTTGGCTACAATGAGCAGTTCTTC. Its translation: CASRKRDEGGPVGYNEQFF.

This clone was counted a single time. The chain is built from TRBV28 and TRBJ2-1; 10 bases match TRBD2. This CDR3 has 17 amino acids. Losses at the gene ends were 8 bases for V and 6 bases for J; bases not matched to a gene: 16. From germline, CDR1 is MDHEN and CDR2 SYDVKM. Written as DNA, the CDR3 is TGTGCCAGCGATGGCGGGACTAGCGATACCCGTCTCAATGAGCAGTTCTTC. Translating gives CASDGGTSDTRLNEQFF.

The chain uses TRBV7-9 and TRBJ1-1; D ambiguous. Germline assignment: CDR1 SEHNR and CDR2 FQNEAQ (reference sequence). The CDR3 has 14 residues. Trimming took off 3 bases at V and 3 bases at J, with 11 bases between the two ends. CDR3 sequence (DNA): TGTGCCAGCAGCTTCAATGGGCCAGACACTGAAGCTTTCTTT. Its protein is CASSFNGPDTEAFF.

The chain is built from TRBV6-1 and TRBJ2-1; D may be TRBD1 (5 bases). Germline V gene sequence: CDR1 MNHNS, CDR2 SASEGT. CDR3 length: 13 residues. The V end lost 1 base, the J end lost 9 bases, and 10 bases lay between the germline ends. This chain's CDR3 is CASSEGGSVEQFF. Written as DNA, the CDR3 is TGTGCCAGCAGTGAAGGGGGCAGCGTTGAGCAGTTCTTC.

The genes are TRBV7-9 and TRBJ1-6; tentative D call: TRBD1 (6 bases). The CDR3 is 15 amino acids. The V gene's germline CDR1 is SEHNR and CDR2 FQNEAQ (reference sequence). Trimming removed 5 bases from V and 10 bases from J, with 18 bases in between. The CDR3 nucleotides are TGTGCCAGCAGCGCGGGGGGGACATTCAGGTCACCCCTCCACTTT. This codes for CASSAGGTFRSPLHF. Full variable domain (outside the CDR3, taken from reference TRBV7-9 and TRBJ1-6): DTGVSQNPRHKITKRGQNVTFRCDPISEHNRLYWYRQTLGQGPEFLTYFQNEAQLEKSRLLSDRFSAERPKGSFSTLEIQRTEQGDSAMYLCASSAGGTFRSPLHFGNGTRLTVT.

V is TRBV7-9 and J is TRBJ1-3, with D possibly matching TRBD1 (5 bases). Per the germline V gene, CDR1 is SEHNR and CDR2 is FQNEAQ (reference sequence). The CDR3 spans 16 residues. V lost 5 bases and J 4 bases, leaving 18 bases between the germline ends. CDR3 DNA: TGTGCCAGCAGCCAAGCAGCGGGGGAGATAGGAAACACCATATATTTT. Its protein is CASSQAAGEIGNTIYF.

This clone has more than one count but fewer than ten. V gene TRBV5-1 combines with J gene TRBJ2-1; 7 bases line up with TRBD2. With 4 bases clipped from V and 0 bases from J, the junction kept 10 bases outside the gene matches. The CDR3 is made up of 17 amino acids. Germline CDR1 SGHRS, CDR2 YFSETQ. CDR3 DNA sequence: TGCGCCAGCAGCGCTGGTAGCGGGCTGACCTCCTACAATGAGCAGTTCTTC. As protein: CASSAGSGLTSYNEQFF.

This chain joins TRBV7-8 and TRBJ2-5; possibly TRBD1 for D (6 bases). Per germline, CDR1 SGHVS and CDR2 FQNEAQ. V shed 5 bases and J shed 7 bases, with 17 bases lying between them. CDR3 size: 14 residues. The CDR3 region has the DNA TGTGCCAGCAGCCCTCAGACAGGCGCGGCGACCCAGTACTTC. Its protein is CASSPQTGAATQYF. Together with reference TRBV7-8 and TRBJ2-5, the CDR3 gives the full variable domain: GAGVSQSPRYKVAKRGQDVALRCDPISGHVSLFWYQQALGQGPEFLTYFQNEAQLDKSGLPSDRFFAERPEGSVSTLKIQRTQQEDSAVYLCASSPQTGAATQYFGPGTRLLVL.

The chain couples TRBV7-6 to TRBJ2-5, with no clear D. Germline V gene data show CDR1 as SGHVS and CDR2 as FNYEAQ. The CDR3 has 12 amino acids. Between the trimmed V and J ends, which lost 5 bases and 4 bases, there was a span of 8 bases. CDR3 sequence (DNA): TGTGCCAGCAGCGACAAACGAGAGACCCAGTACTTC. Encoded protein: CASSDKRETQYF.

This clone occurred once. CDR3 loop: CASSGTSGSGEQFF. DNA of the CDR3: TGTGCCAGCTCAGGGACTAGCGGGAGCGGTGAGCAGTTCTTC. The V gene is TRBV18, the J gene TRBJ2-1; TRBD2 agrees at 14 bases. Germline V lookup: CDR1 KGHSH, CDR2 LQKENI. Germline trimming cut 5 bases from V and 9 bases from J; bases unmatched to any gene: 3. The CDR3 has 14 amino acids.

CDR3 protein: CASSFSGQLLYF. The CDR3 DNA reads as TGTGCCAGCAGTTTTTCCGGACAGCTTTTGTACTTC. V is TRBV6-5 and J is TRBJ2-7; weak D call: TRBD1 (6 bases). The V end lost 4 bases, the J end lost 12 bases, and 16 bases lay between the germline ends. The CDR3 is 12 amino acids. From germline, CDR1 is MNHEY and CDR2 SVGAGI.

CDR3 in DNA: TGCGCCAGCAGCTTGGCTGGTCTAGCGGGAAGGGTAGAAGAGACCCAGTACTTC. Protein: CASSLAGLAGRVEETQYF. The rearrangement uses TRBV5-1 and TRBJ2-5, with TRBD2 matching over 9 bases. The CDR3 has 18 residues. Trimming at V came to 0 bases and at J to 3 bases, leaving 12 bases not matched to a gene. Germline loops: CDR1 SGHRS, CDR2 YFSETQ.

The V call is TRBV2, the J call TRBJ1-1, with D possibly being TRBD1 (5 bases). The CDR3 totals 13 residues. Germline V gives CDR1 SNHLY, CDR2 FYNNEI. The ends were cut back, 4 bases at V and 4 bases at J, with 10 bases in the middle. This chain's CDR3 is CASSVFGGTEAFF. DNA for the CDR3: TGTGCCAGCAGTGTCTTCGGGGGCACTGAAGCTTTCTTT.

The V and J genes are TRBV3-1 (or the pseudogene TRBV3-2) and TRBJ1-1, with D tentatively TRBD1 (5 bases). The CDR3 is 13 amino acids. Germline lookup yields CDR1 LGHDT and CDR2 YNNKEL (reference sequence). The germline V and J ends were trimmed by 4 bases and 2 bases, with 8 bases remaining between them. For the CDR3, the DNA is TGTGCCAGCAGCCCGACAGTTAACACTGAAGCTTTCTTT. It is translated as CASSPTVNTEAFF.

This chain joins TRBV5-4 and TRBJ2-7; 7 nucleotides line up with TRBD2. V dropped 4 bases and J dropped 3; count of bases not matched to a gene: 7. CDR3 length equals 14 residues. CDR1 and CDR2 from the germline V gene are SGHNT and YYREEE (reference sequence). The CDR3 DNA reads as TGTGCCAGCAGCCTTGATCTAGCGGACTACGAGCAGTACTTC. Protein product: CASSLDLADYEQYF.

The genes are TRBV6-5 and TRBJ1-2; perhaps TRBD1 as D (5 bases). This CDR3 is built from 12 residues. V lost 4 bases, J lost 4 bases, and 7 bases lay in between. In germline, CDR1 is MNHEY, CDR2 SVGAGI. In DNA, the CDR3 is TGTGCCAGCAGTTCGGACACCTATGGCTACACCTTC. Its translation: CASSSDTYGYTF.

The chain is built from TRBV11-1 and TRBJ2-1; perhaps TRBD1 as D (5 bases). Per germline, CDR1 SGHAT and CDR2 FQDESV (reference sequence). V lost 2 bases to trimming and J lost 4 bases, with 9 bases between them. The CDR3 is made up of 14 amino acids. In DNA form, the CDR3 reads TGTGCCAGCAGCTTACGCCGACAGTACAATGAGCAGTTCTTC. Translation gives CASSLRRQYNEQFF.

The chain employs TRBV5-1 and TRBJ2-3, with unresolved D. Germline values: CDR1 SGHRS, CDR2 YFSETQ. The CDR3 totals 14 residues. V dropped 0 bases and J dropped 5 bases, with 10 bases sitting between them. This chain's CDR3 is CASSLGRSGDTQYF. In DNA, the CDR3 is TGCGCCAGCAGCTTGGGTCGGTCAGGAGATACGCAGTATTTT.